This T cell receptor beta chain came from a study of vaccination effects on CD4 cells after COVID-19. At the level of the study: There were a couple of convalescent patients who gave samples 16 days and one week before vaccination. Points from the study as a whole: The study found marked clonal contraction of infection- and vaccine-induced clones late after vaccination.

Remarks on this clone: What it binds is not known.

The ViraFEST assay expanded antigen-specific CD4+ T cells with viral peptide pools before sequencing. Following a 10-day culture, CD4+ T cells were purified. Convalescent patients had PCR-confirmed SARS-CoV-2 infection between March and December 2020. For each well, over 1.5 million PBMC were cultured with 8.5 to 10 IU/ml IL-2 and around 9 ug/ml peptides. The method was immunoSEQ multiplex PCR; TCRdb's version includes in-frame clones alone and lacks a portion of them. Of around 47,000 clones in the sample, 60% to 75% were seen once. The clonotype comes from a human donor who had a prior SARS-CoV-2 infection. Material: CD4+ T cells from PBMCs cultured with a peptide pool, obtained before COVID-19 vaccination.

The CDR3 DNA follows: TGCGCCAGCAGCCACGGCCGGAGTGCCACCGGGGAGCTGTTTTTT. Protein sequence: CASSHGRSATGELFF. This chain connects TRBV5-1 to TRBJ2-2; D gene unclear. CDR3 length: 15 amino acids. Trimming took off 4 bases at V and 4 bases at J, with 14 bases between the two ends. The germline CDR1 and CDR2 sequences are SGHRS and YFSETQ.